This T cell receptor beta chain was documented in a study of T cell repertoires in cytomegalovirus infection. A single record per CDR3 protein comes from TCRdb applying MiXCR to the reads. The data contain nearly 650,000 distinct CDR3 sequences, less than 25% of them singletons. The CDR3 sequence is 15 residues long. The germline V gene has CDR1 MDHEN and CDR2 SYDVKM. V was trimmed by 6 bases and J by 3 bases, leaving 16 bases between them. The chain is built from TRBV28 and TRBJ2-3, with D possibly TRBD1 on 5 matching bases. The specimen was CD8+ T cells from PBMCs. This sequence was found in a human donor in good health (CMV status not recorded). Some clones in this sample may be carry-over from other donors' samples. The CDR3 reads CASSSGDSITDTQYF. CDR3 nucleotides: TGTGCCAGCAGCTCCGGAGACAGTATAACAGATACGCAGTATTTT. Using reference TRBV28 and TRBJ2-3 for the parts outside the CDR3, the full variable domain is DVKVTQSSRYLVKRTGEKVFLECVQDMDHENMFWYRQDPGLGLRLIYFSYDVKMKEKGDIPEGYSVSREKKERFSLILESASTNQTSMYLCASSSGDSITDTQYFGPGTRLTVL.